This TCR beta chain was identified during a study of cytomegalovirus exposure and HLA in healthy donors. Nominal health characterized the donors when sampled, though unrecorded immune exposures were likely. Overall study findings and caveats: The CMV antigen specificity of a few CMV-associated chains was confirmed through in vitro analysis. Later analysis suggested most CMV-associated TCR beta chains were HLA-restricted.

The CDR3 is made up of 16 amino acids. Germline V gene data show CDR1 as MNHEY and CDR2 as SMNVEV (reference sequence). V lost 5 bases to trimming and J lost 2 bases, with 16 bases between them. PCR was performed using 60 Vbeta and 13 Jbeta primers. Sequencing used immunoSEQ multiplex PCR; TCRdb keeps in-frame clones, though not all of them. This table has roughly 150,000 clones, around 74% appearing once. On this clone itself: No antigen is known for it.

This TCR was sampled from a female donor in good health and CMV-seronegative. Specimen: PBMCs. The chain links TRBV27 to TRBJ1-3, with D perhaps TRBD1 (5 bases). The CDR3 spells CASSPYRGGAGNTIYF. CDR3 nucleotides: TGTGCCAGCAGTCCCTACCGGGGGGGGGCTGGAAACACCATATATTTT.